These T cell receptor beta chains were read from a single sample in a study of blood T cell repertoires in COVID-19. Generated by immunoSEQ multiplex PCR, the TCRdb table keeps only in-frame clones and is missing some. This table has some 250,000 clones, roughly 86% appearing once. Sequencing was performed on peripheral blood. All receptors come from a woman aged 25 to 39 with acute or convalescent COVID-19. The CDR3 runs from the conserved cysteine through the conserved F or W. The D gene is left open where the match is weak. Clone sizes are given selectively: once, few, many, or a class where the clone is expanded.

D: TRBD2; size: NA; V: TRBV15; J: TRBJ2-2; CDR3: CATSRSGTPNTGELFF; DNA: TGTGCCACCAGCAGGAGCGGGACCCCGAACACCGGGGAGCTGTTTTTT
D: NA; size: NA; V: TRBV19; J: TRBJ1-2; CDR3: CASTTADPANYGYTF; DNA: TGTGCCAGTACCACAGCGGACCCAGCTAACTATGGCTACACCTTC
D: NA; size: NA; V: TRBV3-1/TRBV3-2; J: TRBJ2-5; CDR3: CASSQTQVETQYF; DNA: TGTGCCAGCAGCCAAACTCAAGTGGAGACCCAGTACTTC
D: NA; size: NA; V: TRBV11-2; J: TRBJ1-2; CDR3: CASRGRGGYTF; DNA: TGTGCCAGCAGGGGTCGGGGAGGCTACACCTTC
D: TRBD2; size: NA; V: TRBV7-8; J: TRBJ2-7; CDR3: CASSLAVGLAVYEQYF; DNA: TGTGCCAGCAGCTTAGCTGTAGGACTAGCGGTCTACGAGCAGTACTTC
D: NA; size: NA; V: TRBV4-1; J: TRBJ2-7; CDR3: CASSLAGEQYF; DNA: TGCGCCAGCAGCTTAGCCGGCGAGCAGTACTTC
D: NA; size: NA; V: TRBV12-3/TRBV12-4; J: TRBJ2-5; CDR3: CASSFRETQYF; DNA: TGTGCCAGCAGTTTCCGGGAGACCCAGTACTTC
D: NA; size: NA; V: TRBV28; J: TRBJ1-1; CDR3: CASRGRPEAFF; DNA: TGTGCCAGCCGAGGGCGGCCTGAAGCTTTCTTT
D: NA; size: NA; V: TRBV19; J: TRBJ1-5; CDR3: CATGDLPSNQPQHF; DNA: TGTGCCACCGGGGACTTACCGAGCAATCAGCCCCAGCATTTT
D: TRBD1; size: NA; V: TRBV7-8; J: TRBJ2-7; CDR3: CASSIFAGTGGLEQYF; DNA: TGTGCCAGCAGCATCTTCGCGGGGACAGGGGGTCTGGAGCAGTACTTC
D: TRBD2; size: NA; V: TRBV11-3; J: TRBJ2-5; CDR3: CASSPGLAEETQYF; DNA: TGTGCCAGCAGCCCGGGACTAGCTGAAGAGACCCAGTACTTC
D: NA; size: few; V: TRBV27; J: TRBJ1-1; CDR3: CASSLWGRTTEAFF; DNA: TGTGCCAGCAGTTTATGGGGGAGGACCACTGAAGCTTTCTTT
D: TRBD2; size: NA; V: TRBV10-2; J: TRBJ2-3; CDR3: CASVGLAYTDTQYF; DNA: TGCGCCAGCGTCGGACTAGCGTACACAGATACGCAGTATTTT
D: TRBD1; size: NA; V: TRBV29-1; J: TRBJ2-2; CDR3: CSVRHGTGGTEELFF; DNA: TGCAGCGTCCGACACGGGACAGGAGGGACCGAAGAGCTGTTTTTT
D: TRBD2; size: NA; V: TRBV27; J: TRBJ2-2; CDR3: CASSTRTSGRRDTGELFF; DNA: TGTGCCAGCAGTACCAGGACTAGCGGGAGGAGGGACACCGGGGAGCTGTTTTTT
D: TRBD2; size: NA; V: TRBV5-4; J: TRBJ2-2; CDR3: CAGKTSGWSNTGELFF; DNA: TGTGCCGGGAAGACTAGCGGGTGGTCGAACACCGGGGAGCTGTTTTTT
D: NA; size: NA; V: TRBV10-3; J: TRBJ1-5; CDR3: CAISEGGDSNQPQHF; DNA: TGTGCCATCAGTGAAGGAGGGGATAGCAATCAGCCCCAGCATTTT
D: TRBD2; size: NA; V: TRBV6-2/TRBV6-3; J: TRBJ2-2; CDR3: CASSLLPGLATGELFF; DNA: TGTGCCAGCAGTCTCCTCCCGGGACTAGCTACCGGGGAGCTGTTTTTT
D: NA; size: NA; V: TRBV21-1; J: TRBJ1-4; CDR3: CASSDGQGGSNEKLFF; DNA: TGTGCCAGCAGCGACGGACAGGGGGGTTCTAATGAAAAACTGTTTTTT
D: TRBD2; size: NA; V: TRBV7-2; J: TRBJ2-5; CDR3: CASSFRTSGETQYF; DNA: TGTGCCAGCAGCTTTAGGACTAGCGGGGAGACCCAGTACTTC
D: TRBD1; size: once; V: TRBV10-3; J: TRBJ1-2; CDR3: CAISGSDRVGGYTF; DNA: TGTGCCATCAGTGGGTCGGACAGGGTGGGCGGCTACACCTTC
D: NA; size: NA; V: TRBV6-4; J: TRBJ1-2; CDR3: CASRTNRSRGYTF; DNA: TGTGCCAGCAGGACCAACAGGTCCCGGGGCTACACCTTC
D: TRBD1; size: once; V: TRBV9; J: TRBJ2-7; CDR3: CASSVALGQGLGGEQYF; DNA: TGTGCCAGCAGCGTAGCTTTGGGACAGGGGCTAGGTGGCGAGCAGTACTTC
D: TRBD1; size: NA; V: TRBV12-5; J: TRBJ2-5; CDR3: CASGNRGPRGTQYF; DNA: TGTGCTAGTGGGAACAGGGGCCCAAGGGGGACCCAGTACTTC
D: NA; size: once; V: TRBV7-3; J: TRBJ2-2; CDR3: CASSYKLGVGELFF; DNA: TGTGCCAGCAGCTATAAATTGGGAGTCGGGGAGCTGTTTTTT
D: TRBD1; size: NA; V: TRBV6-5; J: TRBJ1-2; CDR3: CASSPDRGIYGYTF; DNA: TGTGCCAGCAGCCCGGACAGGGGGATCTATGGCTACACCTTC
D: NA; size: few; V: TRBV25-1; J: TRBJ1-1; CDR3: CASSDVMRSEAFF; DNA: TGTGCCAGCAGTGACGTAATGAGGAGTGAAGCTTTCTTT
D: TRBD1; size: NA; V: TRBV19; J: TRBJ1-5; CDR3: CATSRGPDQPQHF; DNA: TGTGCCACCTCCAGGGGGCCGGACCAGCCCCAGCATTTT
D: TRBD1; size: NA; V: TRBV5-1; J: TRBJ1-1; CDR3: CASSSSRDRVTEAFF; DNA: TGCGCCAGCAGCTCGTCCCGGGACAGGGTTACTGAAGCTTTCTTT
D: TRBD1; size: NA; V: TRBV7-9; J: TRBJ1-1; CDR3: CASSPTGAPEAFF; DNA: TGTGCCAGCAGCCCCACAGGGGCCCCTGAAGCTTTCTTT
D: TRBD1; size: once; V: TRBV19; J: TRBJ1-1; CDR3: CASYRDRGRNTEAFF; DNA: TGTGCCAGTTATCGGGACAGGGGCCGTAACACTGAAGCTTTCTTT
D: NA; size: NA; V: TRBV7-9; J: TRBJ2-3; CDR3: CASSLAGEGTDTQYF; DNA: TGTGCCAGCAGCTTAGCCGGAGAGGGCACAGATACGCAGTATTTT
D: NA; size: once; V: TRBV30; J: TRBJ2-1; CDR3: CAWRLPGEQFF; DNA: TGTGCCTGGCGGCTGCCGGGTGAGCAGTTCTTC
D: TRBD1; size: NA; V: TRBV25-1; J: TRBJ1-1; CDR3: CASSDETGGIGNTEAFF; DNA: TGTGCCAGCAGTGATGAAACAGGGGGCATCGGGAACACTGAAGCTTTCTTT
D: NA; size: NA; V: TRBV9; J: TRBJ2-3; CDR3: CASSETVVSDTQYF; DNA: TGTGCCAGCAGCGAAACGGTCGTGTCAGATACGCAGTATTTT
D: NA; size: NA; V: TRBV27; J: TRBJ2-7; CDR3: CASSLPEHTQQYF; DNA: TGTGCCAGCAGTTTACCCGAGCATACCCAGCAGTACTTC
D: TRBD1; size: NA; V: TRBV9; J: TRBJ2-5; CDR3: CASSVTTGEETQYF; DNA: TGTGCCAGCAGCGTTACGACAGGGGAAGAGACCCAGTACTTC
D: NA; size: NA; V: TRBV25-1; J: TRBJ1-1; CDR3: CASIDRTEAFF; DNA: TGTGCCAGCATTGACAGAACTGAAGCTTTCTTT
D: NA; size: NA; V: TRBV7-2; J: TRBJ1-5; CDR3: CASSLQGFGNQPQHF; DNA: TGTGCCAGCAGCTTACAGGGTTTTGGGAATCAGCCCCAGCATTTT
D: NA; size: NA; V: TRBV19; J: TRBJ1-5; CDR3: CASSTGSSFYQPQHF; DNA: TGTGCCAGTAGCACAGGGTCCTCCTTTTATCAGCCCCAGCATTTT
D: TRBD2; size: NA; V: TRBV2; J: TRBJ2-7; CDR3: CASTIAGDSYEQYF; DNA: TGTGCCAGCACCATAGCGGGTGACTCCTACGAGCAGTACTTC
D: NA; size: NA; V: TRBV5-6; J: TRBJ2-2; CDR3: CASSLGWAGQTGELFF; DNA: TGTGCCAGCAGCTTGGGTTGGGCAGGACAAACTGGGGAGCTGTTTTTT